This T cell receptor beta chain was recovered during a study of OX40 agonist ivuxolimab in advanced cancers. The protocol was immunoSEQ multiplex PCR, while the TCRdb copy is restricted to in-frame clones and leaves out a portion. This table has some 77,000 clones, around 88% appearing once. J was trimmed by 2 bases and V by 5 bases; bases with no gene match: 1. This CDR3 is 14 amino acids long. Looked up from germline, CDR1 is SNHLY and CDR2 is FYNNEI. Patients were excluded for autoimmune disease history or systemic immunosuppression. Sequenced here: CD4+ or CD8+ T cells sorted from blood, sampled in a trial of the OX40 agonist ivuxolimab. The V gene is TRBV2, the J gene TRBJ2-4; 9 bases line up with TRBD1. The source of this sequence is an adult with an advanced solid tumor such as melanoma, head and neck, liver or kidney cancer. This CDR3 is CASSTGGPKNIQYF. For the CDR3, the DNA is TGTGCCAGCAGTACAGGGGGCCCCAAAAACATTCAGTACTTC. The full variable domain, completed using reference TRBV2 and TRBJ2-4, is EPEVTQTPSHQVTQMGQEVILRCVPISNHLYFYWYRQILGQKVEFLVSFYNNEISEKSEIFDDQFSVERPDGSNFTLKIRSTKLEDSAMYFCASSTGGPKNIQYFGAGTRLSVL.